The 14 T cell receptor beta chains below were found in one sample sequenced in a study of shared clonotypes between healthy human individuals (dated by TCRdb to the early 2020s). Libraries were built with the immunoSEQ multiplex PCR assay. This is the immuneACCESS table as TCRdb keeps it, with only in-frame sequences that have V and J called. A part of the clones is gone; compared with another copy, unresolved V genes explain less than half, and the rest is unexplained. The sample table records hundreds of thousands of clones; around 78% of these occur just once. About 12% of the sample comes from the top ten. The material sequenced was PBMCs. These receptor sequences come from a woman in her 40s in good health. Some clones in this sample may be carry-over from other donors' samples.

The chain combines TRBV28 with TRBJ1-2; D might be TRBD1 (6 bases). V was trimmed by 2 bases and J by 6 bases, leaving 10 bases between them. Germline V CDR1 and CDR2: MDHEN, SYDVKM. The CDR3 is 13 amino acids. The CDR3 bases are TGTGCCAGCAGTTTAACAGGGTATCATGGCTACACCTTC. Residues: CASSLTGYHGYTF.

The rearrangement links TRBV10-2 to TRBJ1-1; D is possibly TRBD1 (5 bases). CDR3 length: 15 residues. Trimming left V 0 bases short and J 1 base short, with 9 bases between. CDR1 is WSHSY and CDR2 is SAAADI in the germline V gene. The CDR3 DNA is TGCGCCAGCAGTGAGTCCCAGGGATGGAACACTGAAGCTTTCTTT. Encoded protein: CASSESQGWNTEAFF.

The V call is TRBV6-4, the J call TRBJ2-2; 8 nucleotides match TRBD2. The CDR3 length is 21 residues. Germline V CDR1 and CDR2: MRHNA, SNTAGT. V shed 2 bases, J shed 4 bases, and the junction held 21 bases outside the gene matches. CDR3 coding DNA: TGTGCCAGCAGTGACCCCCCCGGGGCAGCGGGAGAGAAGGAATGCACCGGGGAGCTGTTTTTT. Its protein is CASSDPPGAAGEKECTGELFF.

V is TRBV27 and J is TRBJ1-4; the D gene is possibly TRBD1 (6 bases). The CDR3 totals 15 residues. V was clipped by 6 bases and J by 4 bases, with 15 bases between them. Per germline, CDR1 MNHEY and CDR2 SMNVEV (reference sequence). The CDR3 spells CASSPARGLNEKLFF. The CDR3 coding sequence is TGTGCCAGCAGCCCAGCCAGGGGCCTTAATGAAAAACTGTTTTTT. The complete variable domain, with remaining parts taken from reference TRBV27 and TRBJ1-4, reads EAQVTQNPRYLITVTGKKLTVTCSQNMNHEYMSWYRQDPGLGLRQIYYSMNVEVTDKGDVPEGYKVSRKEKRNFPLILESPSPNQTSLYFCASSPARGLNEKLFFGSGTQLSVL.

V usage is TRBV18 and J usage is TRBJ2-7; 9 bases agree with TRBD2. CDR1 is KGHSH, CDR2 LQKENI, per germline. V was pared by 1 base and J by 5 bases, with 12 bases of the junction left unmatched. The CDR3 spans 17 residues. CDR3 protein: CASSPLIVAGVKNEQYF. The CDR3 DNA is TGTGCCAGCTCACCACTTATCGTAGCGGGAGTTAAGAACGAGCAGTACTTC. The complete variable domain, with remaining parts taken from reference TRBV18 and TRBJ2-7, reads NAGVMQNPRHLVRRRGQEARLRCSPMKGHSHVYWYRQLPEEGLKFMVYLQKENIIDESGMPKERFSAEFPKEGPSILRIQQVVRGDSAAYFCASSPLIVAGVKNEQYFGPGTRLTVT.

This clone was seen a single time. The V gene is TRBV30, the J gene TRBJ2-1; 13 bases are a match to TRBD2. Germline-derived CDR1 and CDR2 are GTSNPN and SVGIG (reference sequence). This CDR3 region has 15 residues. The J segment lost 9 bases and the V segment lost 4 bases, leaving 9 bases of the junction unmatched. CDR3 in DNA: TGTGCCTGGACAATAGGACTAGCGGGAGAGGGTGAGCAGTTCTTC. Translating it yields CAWTIGLAGEGEQFF. Full variable domain (remainder filled in from reference TRBV30 and TRBJ2-1): SQTIHQWPATLVQPVGSPLSLECTVEGTSNPNLYWYRQAAGRGLQLLFYSVGIGQISSEVPQNLSASRPQDRQFILSSKKLLLSDSGFYLCAWTIGLAGEGEQFFGPGTRLTVL.

This rearrangement joins TRBV11-2 to TRBJ2-1; 7 positions agree with TRBD1. V was pared by 5 bases and J by 9 bases, with 13 bases of the junction left unmatched. This CDR3 spans 15 amino acids. Looked up from germline, CDR1 is SGHAT and CDR2 is FQNNGV. CDR3 amino acids: CASSPTSGQASEQFF. The CDR3 DNA reads as TGTGCCAGCAGCCCGACATCTGGACAGGCCAGTGAGCAGTTCTTC.

The chain uses TRBV25-1 and TRBJ2-3; 9 positions match TRBD2. This CDR3 region has 17 residues. CDR1 is MGHDK and CDR2 is SYGVNS in the germline V gene. J lost 4 bases, V lost 2 bases, and 10 bases had no gene match. CDR3 nucleotide sequence: TGTGCCAGCAGTGAACCCGCTCTAGCGGGATTTTCAGATACGCAGTATTTT. It encodes CASSEPALAGFSDTQYF.

The CDR3 DNA sequence: TGTGCCGCGGGGACTTTATACGAGCAGTACTTC. It yields the protein CAAGTLYEQYF. The rearrangement links TRBV30 to TRBJ2-7, with D possibly being TRBD2 (6 bases). The CDR3 extends over 11 amino acids. Germline V gene lookup returns CDR1 GTSNPN and CDR2 SVGIG (reference sequence). The V end lost 8 bases, the J end lost 4 bases, and 12 bases lay between the germline ends.

This chain connects TRBV12-5 to TRBJ2-5; 10 bases match TRBD2. The CDR3 totals 15 residues. V shed 6 bases and J 5 bases; nucleotides not matched to a gene: 9. From germline, CDR1 is LGHNT and CDR2 FRNRAP. The CDR3 spells CASGDSGRAKETQYF. The CDR3 nucleotides read TGTGCTAGTGGGGACAGCGGGAGGGCCAAGGAGACCCAGTACTTC.

V gene TRBV6-6 combines with J gene TRBJ1-4; D unclear. The CDR3 loop spans 13 amino acids. V was pared by 2 bases and J by 6 bases, with 7 bases between. The germline V gene encodes CDR1 MNHNY and CDR2 SVGAGI (reference sequence). The DNA of the CDR3 is TGTGCCAGCAGTTACGGGATAGATGAAAAACTGTTTTTT. Residues: CASSYGIDEKLFF.

V gene TRBV29-1 combines with J gene TRBJ2-7, with TRBD2 matching 12 bases. The CDR3 contains 18 residues. In germline, CDR1 is SQVTM, CDR2 ANQGSEA. V lost 6 bases, J lost 0 bases, and 15 bases stayed unmatched. Written as DNA, the CDR3 is TGCAGCGTAAACTCAGGTGGACTAGCGGGATCCAGCTCCTACGAGCAGTACTTC. Residues: CSVNSGGLAGSSSYEQYF.

As concerns this clone: The junction shows a germline mismatch at one end, possibly a read error. The V call is TRBV19, the J call TRBJ2-2; 12 bases align to TRBD2. The germline V gene encodes CDR1 LNHDA and CDR2 SQIVND (reference sequence). The CDR3 runs to 15 residues. The CDR3: CASRRTSGNAGELFF. CDR3 coding DNA: TGTGCCAGTAGAAGGACTAGCGGGAACGCCGGGGAGCTGTTTTTT.

The rearrangement uses TRBV7-7 and TRBJ2-2; 8 bases line up with TRBD2. The CDR3 covers 16 residues. CDR1 is SSHAT, CDR2 FNYEAQ, per germline (reference sequence). V was clipped by 5 bases and J by 5 bases; unmatched bases: 10. CDR3 residues: CASSQRSGSGTGELFF. The CDR3 DNA follows: TGTGCCAGCAGCCAGCGCAGCGGGAGTGGGACCGGGGAGCTGTTTTTT.